This entry concerns a single T cell receptor beta chain. The entry originates in a study of blood T cell repertoires in COVID-19. At the level of the study: Collection of acute and convalescent COVID-19 samples took place in the United States, Italy and Spain.

CDR3 length equals 13 residues. V was shortened by 5 bases and J by 8 bases, with 12 bases between the two germline ends. CDR1 SNHLY and CDR2 FYNNEI come from the germline V gene. The data were produced by immunoSEQ multiplex PCR, yet TCRdb's version contains in-frame clones alone and is incomplete. The sample consists of under 85,000 clones, around four fifths of them appearing once. The TCR originated in a human donor in a cohort sampled during active COVID-19. Sample: peripheral blood. This chain connects TRBV2 to TRBJ1-4; tentative D call: TRBD1 (6 bases). The CDR3, as DNA: TGTGCCAGCAGTTCGGACAGCCGGGAAAAACTGTTTTTT. Encoded protein: CASSSDSREKLFF.